This TCR beta chain was identified in a study of cytomegalovirus exposure and HLA in healthy donors. Findings and caveats of the study: Likely technical artifact: a cluster of highly shared sequence variants. TCR beta V segments were, for the most part, productive about 87% or about 30% of the time in an earlier analysis. A few CMV-associated chains were confirmed in vitro to be specific for CMV antigens. Accounts indicate the classifier identified cytomegalovirus status with strong specificity and sensitivity.

The CDR3 loop spans 16 amino acids. Germline CDR1 reads MDHEN; CDR2 reads SYDVKM. Trimming removed 4 bases at V and 4 bases at J, with 17 bases between. The PCR was carried out with 60 Vbeta primers and 13 Jbeta primers. TCRdb's table, derived via immunoSEQ multiplex PCR, lists solely in-frame clones and lacks some. The data show tens of thousands of clones, over 75% seen once. On this clone itself: Its antigen is undetermined.

The chain uses TRBV28 and TRBJ2-1, with D possibly being TRBD1 (5 bases). This clonotype originated in a girl between 2 and 10 years old in good health and CMV-seropositive. Source material: PBMCs. The DNA for the CDR3 is TGTGCCAGCAGTTCCTCCAGGGCAGCCTTTTACAATGAGCAGTTCTTC. Protein product: CASSSSRAAFYNEQFF.